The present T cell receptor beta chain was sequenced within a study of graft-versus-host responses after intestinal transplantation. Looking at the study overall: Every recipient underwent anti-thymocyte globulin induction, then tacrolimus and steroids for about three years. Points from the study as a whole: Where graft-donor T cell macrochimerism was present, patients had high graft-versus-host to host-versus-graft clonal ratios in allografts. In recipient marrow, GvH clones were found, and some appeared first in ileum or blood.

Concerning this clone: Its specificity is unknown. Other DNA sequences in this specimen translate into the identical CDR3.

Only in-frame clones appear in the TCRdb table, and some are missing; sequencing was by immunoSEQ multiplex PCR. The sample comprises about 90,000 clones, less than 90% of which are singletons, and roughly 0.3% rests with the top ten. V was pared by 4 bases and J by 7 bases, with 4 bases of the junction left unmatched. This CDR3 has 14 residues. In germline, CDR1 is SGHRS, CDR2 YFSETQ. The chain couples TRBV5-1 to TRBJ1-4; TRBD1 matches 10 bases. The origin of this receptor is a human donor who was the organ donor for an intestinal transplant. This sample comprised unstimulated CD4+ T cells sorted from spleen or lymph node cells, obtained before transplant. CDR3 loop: CASSLGQGGEKLFF. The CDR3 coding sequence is TGCGCCAGCAGCCTCGGACAGGGGGGTGAAAAACTGTTTTTT. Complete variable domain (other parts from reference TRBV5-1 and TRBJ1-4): KAGVTQTPRYLIKTRGQQVTLSCSPISGHRSVSWYQQTPGQGLQFLFEYFSETQRNKGNFPGRFSGRQFSNSRSEMNVSTLELGDSALYLCASSLGQGGEKLFFGSGTQLSVL.